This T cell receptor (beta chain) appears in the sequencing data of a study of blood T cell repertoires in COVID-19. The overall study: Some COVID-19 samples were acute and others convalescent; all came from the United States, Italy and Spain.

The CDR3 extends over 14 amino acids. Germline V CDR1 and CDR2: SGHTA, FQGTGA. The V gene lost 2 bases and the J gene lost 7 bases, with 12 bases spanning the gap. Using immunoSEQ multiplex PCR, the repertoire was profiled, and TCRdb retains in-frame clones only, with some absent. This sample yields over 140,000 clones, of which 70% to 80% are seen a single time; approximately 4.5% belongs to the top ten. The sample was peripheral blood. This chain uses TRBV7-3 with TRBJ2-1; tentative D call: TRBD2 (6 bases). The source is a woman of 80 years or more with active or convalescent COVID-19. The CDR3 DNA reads TGTGCCAGCAGCTTAGGGGGTAGCGGTAATGAGCAGTTCTTC. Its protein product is CASSLGGSGNEQFF.